This T cell receptor (beta chain) originates from a study of T cell responses to AZD1222 COVID-19 vaccine. The assay was immunoSEQ multiplex PCR, and TCRdb's table has in-frame clones only and misses some. The top ten clones hold roughly 5% of a sample with around 94,000 clones, roughly 85% of them seen once. Germline V gene sequence: CDR1 MGHDK, CDR2 SYGVNS. The J segment lost 8 bases and the V segment lost 5 bases, leaving 4 bases of the junction unmatched. The CDR3 has 14 residues. Recipients boosted at about 4 weeks or about 12 weeks are pooled. The clonotype was recovered from an adult who received the AZD1222 COVID-19 vaccine. The sequences come from peripheral blood, collected 28 days after the second AZD1222 dose. The chain couples TRBV25-1 to TRBJ1-6, with 9 bases identical to TRBD1. The CDR3 DNA is TGTGCCAGCAGTCCTACAGGGGGCGATTCACCCCTCCACTTT. Translating gives CASSPTGGDSPLHF.